Listed below are T cell receptor beta chains from one sample, sequenced in a study of blood T cell repertoires in COVID-19. The table came from immunoSEQ multiplex PCR; TCRdb's copy has only in-frame clones and leaves some out. Here the sample spans hundreds of thousands of clones, approximately 86% being singletons. The specimen sequenced was peripheral blood. These TCRs come from a man younger than 35 with active or convalescent COVID-19. Both conserved end residues are part of each CDR3. Each record gives: V gene, D gene, CDR3 protein. The D gene is left open where the match is weak.

TRBV12-5,-,CASGRPSADTQYF
TRBV6-1,-,CASSETSFLDTQYF
TRBV9,-,CASSGGNRVSANYGYTF
TRBV6-1,TRBD2,CASSEGGGGTDTQYF
TRBV12-5,TRBD1,CASGLVLGQGKYNSPLHF
TRBV7-2,TRBD2,CASSLSGTSGVTDTQYF
TRBV2,-,CASSEAATGREGYTF
TRBV12-5,-,CASGAGDPNYGYTF
TRBV12-5,-,CASGLDPQGILDGYTF
TRBV6-6,-,CATNRVSGEQYF
TRBV19,TRBD2,CASSIVASGNYNEQFF
TRBV2,TRBD2,CASSERFAGGLSGANVLTF
TRBV6-2/TRBV6-3,-,CASSYSGGQAGHF
TRBV11-2,TRBD1,CASSLGQGAGNEQYF
TRBV5-4,TRBD2,CASSSGAGLGETQYF
TRBV24-1,-,CATSDPSGSEQYF
TRBV7-6,TRBD1,CASSSTGAGNYGYTF
TRBV18,TRBD2,CASSPGGGQNIQYF
TRBV19,TRBD2,CASSIPSGVQETQYF
TRBV6-4,-,CASSDMTVNYGYTF
TRBV6-5,-,CASRGKGLNNEQFF
TRBV5-5,-,CASSPIGRGGSGNTIYF
TRBV6-6,-,CASSSGGELFF
TRBV14,TRBD2,CASSQDPTSGEVVTGELFF
TRBV28,-,CASSFGMGAGGYTF
TRBV13,-,CASSSTGTPYGYTF
TRBV11-2,-,CASSLFQINYEQYF
TRBV10-1,-,CASKQGRYTEAFF
TRBV27,-,CASSLTGTQRTYNSPLHF
TRBV7-9,-,CASSRLTDLNTEAFF
TRBV5-4,TRBD2,CASSIGTSGGAGGELFF
TRBV7-6,-,CASSLTGTPWGETQYF
TRBV11-3,TRBD1,CASSLVVARDSSYEQYF
TRBV28,TRBD2,CASSAYAGSGGTDTQYF
TRBV9,TRBD1,CASSETGEGNTIYF
TRBV3-1/TRBV3-2,TRBD1,CASSQAGQGTPLHF
TRBV10-2,-,CATIGAGVEAFF
TRBV9,-,CASSETGSGNTIYF
TRBV6-2/TRBV6-3,-,CASSWTVQETQYF
TRBV6-5,-,CASCRGGDLNEQFF
TRBV6-2/TRBV6-3,-,CASSPSLLEAFF
TRBV10-1,TRBD1,CASSEGQGRAYEQYF
TRBV5-1,-,CASSLVQGLGSYEQYF
TRBV7-4,-,CASSPQGPEQYF
TRBV5-6,-,CASSLVRAMNTEAFF
TRBV29-1,TRBD1,CSVDSIGQADTPYNEQFF
TRBV27,-,CASSLSLLGGAETQYF
TRBV18,-,CASSPPGTDTQYF
TRBV7-9,TRBD1,CASSQTGAHTEAFF
TRBV2,TRBD1,CASNSGGPGNTIYF
TRBV27,-,CASSQGSGSYEQYF
TRBV7-2,TRBD2,CASSLARGELEYF
TRBV7-8,-,CASSLGRNTEAFF